This paragraph reports one TCR beta chain. This clone's antigen is unknown. Per-base quality was not reported, and no clone a single base away is much larger than it. These data originate in a study of CD8+ T cells in alopecia areata (dated by TCRdb to about 2018). Study-level background: To study T cell clonal expansion in alopecia areata, the researchers applied high-throughput TCRbeta sequencing to both the C3H/HeJ mouse model and human patients. Scalp tissue and sorted CD4+ and CD8+ peripheral blood T cells from patchy and totalis/universalis alopecia areata patients and from healthy controls were covered by human TCRbeta sequencing. Clonality in the scalp was compared among normal scalp (n=4), patchy alopecia areata scalp (n=8), and alopecia totalis/universalis scalp (n=8). RNA was extracted with the PAXgene miRNA kit for fixed scalp, the miRNeasy kit for PBMCs, and the RNeasy kit for mouse skin. immunoSEQ multiplex PCR using 35 Vbeta forward primers and 13 Jbeta reverse primers was used to amplify TCRbeta CDR3 regions. The research as a whole found: Resident alphabeta T cells in normal human skin are also sequenced, complicating scalp TCR repertoire analysis, unlike mouse skin dominated by gammadelta T cells. Higher clonality and more expanded CD8+ clones were observed in lesional scalp than in normal scalp, particularly in alopecia totalis/universalis, a finding suggestive of antigenic drive. Shared TCR sequences between patients were less evident than in mice, which may be partly attributable to HLA diversity in the patient population.

Library construction relied on the immunoSEQ multiplex PCR assay. For TCR sequencing, RNA was extracted from every sample and reverse transcribed into cDNA to serve as template. First-strand cDNA was synthesized with SuperScript III using a 2:1 mix of oligo-dT and random hexamers. A synthetic immune receptor repertoire was used to gauge amplification bias, and whatever bias remained was removed computationally. Concerning the study's data processing: Raw reads were preprocessed to remove errors, and CDR3 was defined by IMGT conventions from the conserved cysteine to phenylalanine. Clonality was calculated as 1 minus Shannon entropy normalized by log2 of the number of productive unique TCRs. Whether each scalp clone was CD4 or CD8 was inferred by checking scalp TCRbeta sequences against the CD4 and CD8 repertoires from sorted blood. TCRdb took over this immuneACCESS table, retaining in-frame rearrangements with V and J assigned. Such tables are incomplete; in checked studies, under half of the missing clones stem from an unresolved V gene, and the remainder is unexplained. V and J calls and clone size are copied from that table; D and trimming were computed from the DNA. The sample contains 150,000 to 200,000 clones, 45% to 60% of them found a single time. In total, the top ten clones hold approximately 4.8% of the sample.

Between the V and J ends, shortened by 7 bases and 8 bases respectively, the junction contains 23 bases. The cysteine opens and the phenylalanine closes a CDR3 of 15 amino acids. Just the 45-base CDR3 DNA is kept, in frame starting at base 1. CDR1 and CDR2 are drawn from the germline V gene: SGHTA, FQGNSA. PBMCs were isolated by density centrifugation and stained for CD3, CD4 and CD8, and CD4+ and CD8+ T cells were sorted on a FACSAria. Scalp biopsies and blood samples were obtained from unaffected controls. The receptor comes from a human donor in good health. What was sequenced was CD4+ T cells sorted from blood. The chain joins TRBV7-2 to TRBJ1-2; the D gene assignment is ambiguous. The bases read TGTGCCAGCAAACCATGGGAGGGATTCGAGGAGGGCTACACCTTC. It translates to CASKPWEGFEEGYTF.